This T cell receptor (beta chain) was sequenced for a study of early stage breast cancer tumors. Overall study results and limits: Blood repertoires resembled normal breast more than tumor. Commonly generated sequences made up most enriched TCRB sequences shared between patients. Tumors had roughly 2.5-fold higher T cell density than normal breast.

Some clones are missing from TCRdb's copy, which holds only in-frame ones; the method was immunoSEQ multiplex PCR. The sample consists of over 20,000 clones, roughly 67% of them appearing once. Concerning this clone: Its antigen is not identified.

Trimming stripped 6 bases from V and 5 bases from J, with 22 bases between. CDR1 and CDR2 from the germline V gene are KGHSH and LQKENI. The CDR3 totals 16 residues. The chain joins TRBV18 to TRBJ1-1, with unresolved D. The TCR was taken from a person in their sixties with breast cancer. Sequenced sample: breast tumor tissue. The CDR3 DNA follows: TGTGCCAGCTCTCATTACCGGGAGACTCGGGAAACTGAAGCTTTCTTT. Translating it yields CASSHYRETRETEAFF.